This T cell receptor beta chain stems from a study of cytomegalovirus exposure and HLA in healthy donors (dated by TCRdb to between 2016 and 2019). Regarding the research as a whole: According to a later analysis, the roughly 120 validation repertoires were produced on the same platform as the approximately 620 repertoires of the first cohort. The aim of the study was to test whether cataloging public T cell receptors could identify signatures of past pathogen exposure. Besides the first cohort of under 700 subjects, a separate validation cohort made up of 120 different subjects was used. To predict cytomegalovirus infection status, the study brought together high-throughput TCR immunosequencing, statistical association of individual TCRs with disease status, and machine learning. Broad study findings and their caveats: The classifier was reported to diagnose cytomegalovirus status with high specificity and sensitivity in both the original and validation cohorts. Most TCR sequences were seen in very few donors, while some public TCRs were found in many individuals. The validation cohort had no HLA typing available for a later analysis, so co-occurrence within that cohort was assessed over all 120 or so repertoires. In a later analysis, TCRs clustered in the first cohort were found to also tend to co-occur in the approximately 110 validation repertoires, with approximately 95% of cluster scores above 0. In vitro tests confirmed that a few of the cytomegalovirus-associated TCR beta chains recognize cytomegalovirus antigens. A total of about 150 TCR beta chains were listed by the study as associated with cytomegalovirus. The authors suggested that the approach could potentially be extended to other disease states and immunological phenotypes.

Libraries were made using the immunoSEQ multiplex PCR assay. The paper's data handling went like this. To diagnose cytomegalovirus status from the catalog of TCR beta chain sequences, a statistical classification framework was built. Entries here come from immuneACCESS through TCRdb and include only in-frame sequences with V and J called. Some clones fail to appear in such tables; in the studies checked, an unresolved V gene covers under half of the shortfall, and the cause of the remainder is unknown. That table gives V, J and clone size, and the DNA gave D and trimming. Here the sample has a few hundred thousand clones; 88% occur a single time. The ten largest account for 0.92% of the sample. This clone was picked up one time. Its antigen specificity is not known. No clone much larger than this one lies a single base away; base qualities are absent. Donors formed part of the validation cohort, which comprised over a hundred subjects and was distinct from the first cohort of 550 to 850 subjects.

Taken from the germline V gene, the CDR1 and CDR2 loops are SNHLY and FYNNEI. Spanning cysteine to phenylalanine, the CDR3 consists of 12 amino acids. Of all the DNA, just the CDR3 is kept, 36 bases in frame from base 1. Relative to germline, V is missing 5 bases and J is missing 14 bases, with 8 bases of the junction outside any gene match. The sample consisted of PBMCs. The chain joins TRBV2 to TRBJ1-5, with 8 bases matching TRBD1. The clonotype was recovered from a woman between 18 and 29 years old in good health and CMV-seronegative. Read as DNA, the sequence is TGTGCCAGCAGTCCAGGACAGGGTGAGGAGCATTTT. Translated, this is CASSPGQGEEHF.